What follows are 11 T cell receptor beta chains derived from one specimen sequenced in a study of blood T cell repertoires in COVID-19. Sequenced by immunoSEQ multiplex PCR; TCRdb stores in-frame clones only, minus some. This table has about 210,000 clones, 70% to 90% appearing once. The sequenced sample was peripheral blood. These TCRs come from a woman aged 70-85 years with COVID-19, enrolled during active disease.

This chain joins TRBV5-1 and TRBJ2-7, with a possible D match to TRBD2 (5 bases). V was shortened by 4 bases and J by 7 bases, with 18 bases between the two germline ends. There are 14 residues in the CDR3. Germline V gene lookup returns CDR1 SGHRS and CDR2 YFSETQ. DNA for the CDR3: TGCGCCAGCAGCAAGGACTCCCCGCCCTTAGAGCAGTACTTC. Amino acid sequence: CASSKDSPPLEQYF.

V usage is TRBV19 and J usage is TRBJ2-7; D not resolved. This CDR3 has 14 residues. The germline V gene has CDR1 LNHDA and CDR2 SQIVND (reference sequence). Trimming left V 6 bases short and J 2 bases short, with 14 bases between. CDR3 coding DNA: TGTGCCAGTAGCCGCGAAGCCATCACCTACGAGCAGTACTTC. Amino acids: CASSREAITYEQYF. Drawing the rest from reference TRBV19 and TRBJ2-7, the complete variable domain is DGGITQSPKYLFRKEGQNVTLSCEQNLNHDAMYWYRQDPGQGLRLIYYSQIVNDFQKGDIAEGYSVSREKKESFPLTVTSAQKNPTAFYLCASSREAITYEQYFGPGTRLTVT.

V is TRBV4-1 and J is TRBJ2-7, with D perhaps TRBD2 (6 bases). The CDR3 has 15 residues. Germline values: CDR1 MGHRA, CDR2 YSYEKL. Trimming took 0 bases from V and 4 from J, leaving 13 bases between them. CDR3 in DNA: TGCGCCAGCAGCCAAGATCCGACTAGAACTTACGAGCAGTACTTC. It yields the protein CASSQDPTRTYEQYF.

CDR3: CASSSHRDTSGYGYTF. CDR3 sequence (DNA): TGTGCCAGCAGTTCTCACCGGGACACCTCTGGGTATGGCTACACCTTC. This sequence joins TRBV6-2 or TRBV6-3 and TRBJ1-2; D is perhaps TRBD1 (6 bases). CDR1 and CDR2 (germline): MNHEY, SVGEGT. V lost 4 bases and J lost 5, with 20 bases in between. CDR3 length: 16 amino acids.

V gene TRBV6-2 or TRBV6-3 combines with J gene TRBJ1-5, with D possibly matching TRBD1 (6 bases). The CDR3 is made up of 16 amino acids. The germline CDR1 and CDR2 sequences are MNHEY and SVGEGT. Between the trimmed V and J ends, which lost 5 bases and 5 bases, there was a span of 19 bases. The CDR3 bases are TGTGCCAGCAGTGGGCAGGGGAGAACCCCCCATCAGCCCCAGCATTTT. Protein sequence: CASSGQGRTPHQPQHF.

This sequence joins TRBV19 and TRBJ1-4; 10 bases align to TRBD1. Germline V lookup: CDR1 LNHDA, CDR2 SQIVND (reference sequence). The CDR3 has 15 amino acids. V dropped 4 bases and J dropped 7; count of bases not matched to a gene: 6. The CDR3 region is CASSKTGGTGEKLFF. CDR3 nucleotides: TGTGCCAGTAGTAAGACAGGGGGCACAGGTGAAAAACTGTTTTTT.

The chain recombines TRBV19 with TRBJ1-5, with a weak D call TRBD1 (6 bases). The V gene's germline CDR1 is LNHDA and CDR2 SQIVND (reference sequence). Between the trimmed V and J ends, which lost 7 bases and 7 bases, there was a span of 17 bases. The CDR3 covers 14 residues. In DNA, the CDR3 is TGTGCCAGTAATGCCTTTTTAGGGGGACAGCCCCAGCATTTT. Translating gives CASNAFLGGQPQHF.

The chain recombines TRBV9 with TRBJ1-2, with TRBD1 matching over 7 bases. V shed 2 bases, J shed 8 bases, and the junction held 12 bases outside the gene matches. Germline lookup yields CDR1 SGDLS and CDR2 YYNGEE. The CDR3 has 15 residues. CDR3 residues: CASSVLDRSNGGYTF. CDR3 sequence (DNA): TGTGCCAGCAGCGTTTTGGACAGGTCAAATGGGGGCTACACCTTC.

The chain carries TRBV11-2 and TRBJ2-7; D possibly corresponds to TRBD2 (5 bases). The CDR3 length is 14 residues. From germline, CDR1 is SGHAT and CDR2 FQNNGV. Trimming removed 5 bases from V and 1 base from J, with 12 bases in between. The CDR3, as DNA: TGTGCCAGCAGCACCTGGACTGCGTCCTACGAGCAGTACTTC. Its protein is CASSTWTASYEQYF.

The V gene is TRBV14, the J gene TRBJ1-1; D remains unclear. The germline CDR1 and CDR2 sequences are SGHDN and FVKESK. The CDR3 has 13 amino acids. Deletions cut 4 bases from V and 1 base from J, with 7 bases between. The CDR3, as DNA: TGTGCCAGCAGCCTACAGCAGAACACTGAAGCTTTCTTT. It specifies CASSLQQNTEAFF.

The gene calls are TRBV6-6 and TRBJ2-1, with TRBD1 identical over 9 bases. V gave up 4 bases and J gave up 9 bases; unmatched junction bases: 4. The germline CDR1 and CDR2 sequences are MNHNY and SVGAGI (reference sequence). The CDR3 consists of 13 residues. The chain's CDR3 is CASSSMDRGEQFF. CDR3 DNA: TGTGCCAGCAGTTCAATGGACAGGGGTGAGCAGTTCTTC.